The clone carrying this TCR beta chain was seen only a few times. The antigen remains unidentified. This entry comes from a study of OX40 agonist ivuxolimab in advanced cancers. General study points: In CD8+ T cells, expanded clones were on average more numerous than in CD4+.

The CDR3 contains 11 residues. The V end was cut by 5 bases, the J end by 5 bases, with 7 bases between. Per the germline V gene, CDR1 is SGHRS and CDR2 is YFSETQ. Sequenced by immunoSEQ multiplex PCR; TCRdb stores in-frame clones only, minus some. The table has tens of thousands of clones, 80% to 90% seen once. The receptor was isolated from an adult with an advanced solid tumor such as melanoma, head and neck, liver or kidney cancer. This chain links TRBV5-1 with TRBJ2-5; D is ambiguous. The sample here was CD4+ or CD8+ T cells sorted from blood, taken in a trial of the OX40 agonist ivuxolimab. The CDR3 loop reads CASRVGETQYF. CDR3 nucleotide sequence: TGCGCCAGCAGGGTTGGGGAGACCCAGTACTTC.